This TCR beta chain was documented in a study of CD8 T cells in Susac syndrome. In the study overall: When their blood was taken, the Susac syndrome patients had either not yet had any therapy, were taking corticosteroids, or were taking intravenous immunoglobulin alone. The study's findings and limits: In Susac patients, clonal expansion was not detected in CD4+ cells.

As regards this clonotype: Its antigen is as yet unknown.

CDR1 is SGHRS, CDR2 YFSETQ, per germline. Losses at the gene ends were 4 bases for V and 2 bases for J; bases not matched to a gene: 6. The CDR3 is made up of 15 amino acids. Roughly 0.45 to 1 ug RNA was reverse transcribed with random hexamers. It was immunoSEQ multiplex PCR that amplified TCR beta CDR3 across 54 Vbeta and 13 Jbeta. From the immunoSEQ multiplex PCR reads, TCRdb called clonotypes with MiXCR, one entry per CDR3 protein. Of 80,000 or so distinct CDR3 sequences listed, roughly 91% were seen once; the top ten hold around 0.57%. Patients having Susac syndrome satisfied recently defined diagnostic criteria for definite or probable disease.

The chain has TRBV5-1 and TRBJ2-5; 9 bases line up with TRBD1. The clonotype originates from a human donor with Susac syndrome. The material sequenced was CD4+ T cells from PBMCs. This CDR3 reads CASSTGQGPQETQYF. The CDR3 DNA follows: TGCGCCAGCAGCACCGGACAGGGGCCTCAAGAGACCCAGTACTTC.